This entry features one TCR beta chain sequence. Antigen unknown. This record belongs to a study of vaccination and CD4 T cells after COVID-19. Study information: Cells received overlapping spike peptides from SARS-CoV-2, HCoV-NL63, HCoV-OC43 and HCoV-229E as stimulation.

Treatment: roughly 11-day PBMC culture with coronavirus spike peptide pools or control peptides (ViraFEST assay). In this cohort, PCR tests turned positive between March and December 2020, predating US Alpha, Beta and Delta variants. IL-2 (around 9.1 IU/ml) and peptide pools (approximately 9.7 ug/ml) were added to cultures of a few million PBMCs per well. The CDR3 runs 13 residues. Germline CDR1 and CDR2: SGHTA and FQGNSA. Trimming cost V 1 base and J 5 bases, with 8 bases left between them. Cultured CD4+ T-cell DNA underwent Oncomine TCR Beta short-read sequencing. CD4+ T cells were cultured, and genomic DNA was extracted from them. TCRdb analysed the PCR reads with MiXCR anew, one entry per CDR3 protein. Of about 15,000 distinct CDR3 sequences listed, over 30% are singletons.

Sequencing used cultured CD4+ T cells from blood. This chain connects TRBV7-2 to TRBJ1-1, with D perhaps matching TRBD1 (5 bases). The sequence was collected from a human donor with COVID-19. The DNA for the CDR3 is TGTGCCAGCAGCTTAGAGGGGAGGACTGAAGCTTTCTTT. Encoded protein: CASSLEGRTEAFF.